This entry describes one T cell receptor (beta chain). This clonotype was counted many times. Its antigen has not been determined. Base qualities are not at hand, and no much larger clone is one base apart. V is clipped by 8 bases and J by 6 bases, and the sequence between their germline boundaries is 19 bases long. From its cysteine to its phenylalanine, the CDR3 spans 14 amino acids. Just the 42-base CDR3 DNA is kept, in frame starting at base 1. The CDR1 and CDR2 encoded by the germline V gene (reference sequence) are LNHDA and SQIVND. Patients chosen for sequencing had shown expansion of CD8+CD57+ cells by flow cytometry. All patients had severe acquired aplastic anemia diagnosed by International Study of Aplastic Anemia and Agranulocytosis and Camitta criteria. Patients had received no therapy at the time of blood sampling. In this study, sorted CD4+ and CD8+ T cells from the blood of healthy subjects and of severe aplastic anemia patients had their TCR repertoires deep-sequenced. Patients were enrolled under clinicaltrials.gov protocols 00001620, 01623167, 00001397, 00071045, 00081523 and 00961064 in the USA. Ficoll-Paque density gradient centrifugation was used to isolate peripheral blood mononuclear cells. Before DNA was extracted, CD4+ and CD8+ T cells were sorted using either FACS or magnetic beads.

Profiling of TCR beta VDJ combinations and CDR3 sequences used genomic DNA as the template. An Illumina HiSeq 2000 was the platform used for TCR repertoire sequencing. The paper's data handling went like this. Repertoire assessment relied on Simpson's diversity index, CDR3 size and DJ length profiles, and TRBV/TRBJ rearrangement plots. The most abundant DNA sequence in the deep sequencing data was defined as the immunodominant clone. CDR3 amino acid sequences were checked for sharing across subjects and were also compared against the VDJdb database and published repertoires. Through fastp at Q25 and MiXCR, TCRdb rebuilt clones from the public reads, retaining in-frame beta chains. CDR3 protein sequences are deduplicated, and each keeps its most common genes and DNA. The V and J calls and clone size come from TCRdb's table, not from the authors' own analysis. The sample records some 170,000 distinct CDR3 sequences, around half of which are singletons. The top ten clonotypes cover approximately 1% of the sample.

This entry belongs to a study of CD8+CD57+ T cells in acquired aplastic anemia listed by TCRdb under 2018. In the study overall: On average, sorted CD4+ and CD8+ cells yielded roughly 3.4 ug of extracted DNA, with a range of about 0.19 to 30 ug. CD8+CD57+ expansion was defined as a frequency above the mean frequency observed in healthy subjects. What the study reported, not specific to this receptor: Approximately 27 CD8+ CDR3 sequences were found in both patients and controls but appeared to be highly expressed in patients and within the immunodominant clones of the patients. Patients and healthy controls showed no significant difference in CD8+ Simpson's diversity (P=0.060).

The specimen was sorted CD4+, CD8+, or CD8+CD57+ T cells (not recorded which) from PBMCs. The receptor comes from a human donor with aplastic anemia. The chain links TRBV19 with TRBJ1-2; TRBD1 is perhaps the D gene, given 5 matching bases. Here the CDR3 is given as CASCPRDLRNGYTF. The DNA is TGTGCCAGTTGCCCCCGGGACCTTCGGAATGGCTACACCTTC.